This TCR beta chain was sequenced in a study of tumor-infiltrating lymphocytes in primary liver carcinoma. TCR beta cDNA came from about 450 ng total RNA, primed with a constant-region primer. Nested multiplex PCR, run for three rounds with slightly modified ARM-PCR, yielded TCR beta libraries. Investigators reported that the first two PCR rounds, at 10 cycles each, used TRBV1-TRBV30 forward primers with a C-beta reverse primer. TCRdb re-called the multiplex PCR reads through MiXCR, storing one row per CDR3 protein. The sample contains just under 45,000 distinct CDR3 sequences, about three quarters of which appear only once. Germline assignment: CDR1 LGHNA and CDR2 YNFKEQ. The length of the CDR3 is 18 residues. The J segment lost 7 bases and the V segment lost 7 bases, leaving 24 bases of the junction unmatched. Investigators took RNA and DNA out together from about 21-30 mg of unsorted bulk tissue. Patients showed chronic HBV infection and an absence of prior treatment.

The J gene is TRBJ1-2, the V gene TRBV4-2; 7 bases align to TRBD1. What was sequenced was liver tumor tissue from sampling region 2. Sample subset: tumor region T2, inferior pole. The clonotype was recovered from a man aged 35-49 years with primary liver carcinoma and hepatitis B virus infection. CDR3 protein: CASNRSSRGGGASSGYTF. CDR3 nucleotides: TGTGCCAGCAACCGATCGTCCAGGGGGGGGGGCGCGTCCTCTGGCTACACCTTC.